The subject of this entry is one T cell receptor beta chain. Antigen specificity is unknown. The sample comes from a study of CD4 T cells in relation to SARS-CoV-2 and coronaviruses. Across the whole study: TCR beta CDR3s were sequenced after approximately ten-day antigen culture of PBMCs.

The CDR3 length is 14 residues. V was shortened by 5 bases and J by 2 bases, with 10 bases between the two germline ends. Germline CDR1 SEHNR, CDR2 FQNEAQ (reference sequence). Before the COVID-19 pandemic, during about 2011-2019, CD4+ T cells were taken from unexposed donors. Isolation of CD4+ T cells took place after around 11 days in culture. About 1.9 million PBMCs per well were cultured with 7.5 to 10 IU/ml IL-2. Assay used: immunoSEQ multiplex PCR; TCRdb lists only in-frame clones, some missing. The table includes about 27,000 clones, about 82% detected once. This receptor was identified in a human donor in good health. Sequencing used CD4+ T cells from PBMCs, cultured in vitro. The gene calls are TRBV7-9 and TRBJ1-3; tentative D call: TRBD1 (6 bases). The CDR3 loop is CASSTNRAGNTIYF. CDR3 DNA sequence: TGTGCCAGCAGCACCAACAGGGCTGGAAACACCATATATTTT.